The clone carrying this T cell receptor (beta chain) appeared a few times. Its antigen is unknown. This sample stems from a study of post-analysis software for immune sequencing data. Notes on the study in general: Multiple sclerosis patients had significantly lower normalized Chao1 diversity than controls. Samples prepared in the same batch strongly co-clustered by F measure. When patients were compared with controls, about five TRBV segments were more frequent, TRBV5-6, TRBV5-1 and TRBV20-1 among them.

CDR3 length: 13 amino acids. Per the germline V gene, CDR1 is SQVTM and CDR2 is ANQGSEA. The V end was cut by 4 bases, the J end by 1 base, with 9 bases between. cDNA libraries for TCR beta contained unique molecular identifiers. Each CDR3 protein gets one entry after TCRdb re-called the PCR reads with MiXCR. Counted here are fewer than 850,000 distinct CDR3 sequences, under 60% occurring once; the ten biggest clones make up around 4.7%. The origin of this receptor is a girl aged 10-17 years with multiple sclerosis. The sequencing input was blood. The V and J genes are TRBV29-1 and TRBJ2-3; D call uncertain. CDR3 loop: CSVVVFGTDTQYF. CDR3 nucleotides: TGCAGCGTTGTAGTATTTGGCACAGATACGCAGTATTTT.